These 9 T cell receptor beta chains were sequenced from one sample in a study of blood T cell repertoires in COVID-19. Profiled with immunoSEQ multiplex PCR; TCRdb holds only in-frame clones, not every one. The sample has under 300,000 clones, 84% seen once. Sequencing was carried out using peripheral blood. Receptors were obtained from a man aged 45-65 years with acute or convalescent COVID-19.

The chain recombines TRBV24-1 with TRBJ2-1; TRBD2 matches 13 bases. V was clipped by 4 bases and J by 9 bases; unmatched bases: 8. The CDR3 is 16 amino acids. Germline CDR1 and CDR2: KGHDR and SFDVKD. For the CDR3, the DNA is TGTGCCACCAGTGACCAAACTAGCGGGAGGGCCTTTGAGCAGTTCTTC. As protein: CATSDQTSGRAFEQFF.

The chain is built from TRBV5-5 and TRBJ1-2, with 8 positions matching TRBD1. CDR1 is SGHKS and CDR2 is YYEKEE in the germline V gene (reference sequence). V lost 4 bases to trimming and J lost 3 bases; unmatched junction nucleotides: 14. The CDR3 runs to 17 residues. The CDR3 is CASSVSGTGRLDYGYTF. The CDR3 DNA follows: TGTGCCAGCAGCGTCTCCGGGACAGGCCGTCTAGACTATGGCTACACCTTC.

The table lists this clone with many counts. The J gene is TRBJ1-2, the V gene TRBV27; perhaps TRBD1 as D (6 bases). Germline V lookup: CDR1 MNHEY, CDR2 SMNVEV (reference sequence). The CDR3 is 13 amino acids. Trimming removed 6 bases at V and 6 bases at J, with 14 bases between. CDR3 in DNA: TGTGCCAGCAGAACGGGCAGGGGAAATGGCTACACCTTC. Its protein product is CASRTGRGNGYTF.

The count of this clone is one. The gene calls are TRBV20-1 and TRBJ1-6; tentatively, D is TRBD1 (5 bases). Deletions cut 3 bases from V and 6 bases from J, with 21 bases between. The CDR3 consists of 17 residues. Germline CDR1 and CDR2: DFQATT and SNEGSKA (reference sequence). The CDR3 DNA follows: TGCAGTGCTAGTTTGGGGGGATATCCCTCTACTAATTCACCCCTCCACTTT. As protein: CSASLGGYPSTNSPLHF.

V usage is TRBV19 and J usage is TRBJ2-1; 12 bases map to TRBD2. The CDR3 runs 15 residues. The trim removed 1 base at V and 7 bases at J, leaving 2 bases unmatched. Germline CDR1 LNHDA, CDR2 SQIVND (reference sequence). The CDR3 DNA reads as TGTGCCAGTAGTATAGGACTAGCGGGAGTTAATGAGCAGTTCTTC. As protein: CASSIGLAGVNEQFF.

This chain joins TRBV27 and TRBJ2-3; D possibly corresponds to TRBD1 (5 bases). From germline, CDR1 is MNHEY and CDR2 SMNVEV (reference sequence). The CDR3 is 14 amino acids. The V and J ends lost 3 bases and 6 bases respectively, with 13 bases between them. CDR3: CASSFSQGWDTQYF. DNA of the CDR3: TGTGCCAGCAGTTTCTCCCAGGGTTGGGATACGCAGTATTTT.

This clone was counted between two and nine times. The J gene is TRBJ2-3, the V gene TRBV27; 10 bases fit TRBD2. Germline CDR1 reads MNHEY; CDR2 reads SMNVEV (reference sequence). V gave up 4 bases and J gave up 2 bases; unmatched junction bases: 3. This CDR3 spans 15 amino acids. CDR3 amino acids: CASSSAGGYTDTQYF. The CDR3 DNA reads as TGTGCCAGCAGTTCAGCGGGAGGGTACACAGATACGCAGTATTTT.

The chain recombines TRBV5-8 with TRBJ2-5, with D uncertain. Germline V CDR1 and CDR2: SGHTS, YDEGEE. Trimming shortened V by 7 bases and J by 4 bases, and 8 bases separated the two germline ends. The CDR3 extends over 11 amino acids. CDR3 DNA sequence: TGTGCCAGCCGTGGGCTAGAGACCCAGTACTTC. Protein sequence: CASRGLETQYF.

CDR3: CASSLSVAGEQYF. In DNA form, the CDR3 reads TGTGCCAGCAGTTTATCAGTGGCGGGTGAGCAGTACTTC. The gene calls are TRBV27 and TRBJ2-7, with D possibly TRBD2 on 5 matching bases. The CDR3 totals 13 residues. V lost 0 bases and J lost 7, with 10 bases in between. Germline loops: CDR1 MNHEY, CDR2 SMNVEV (reference sequence).